Presented here are 10 T cell receptor beta chains from one specimen sequenced in a study of cytomegalovirus exposure and HLA in healthy donors. The PCR employed 60 Vbeta primers together with 13 Jbeta primers. Sequencing used immunoSEQ multiplex PCR; TCRdb keeps in-frame clones, though not all of them. The table lists about 52,000 clones, approximately 77% of them singletons. The sample consisted of PBMCs. These receptors came from a woman between 50 and 59 years old in good health and CMV-seronegative.

The rearrangement joins TRBV2 to TRBJ1-1; D remains ambiguous. The CDR3 spans 15 residues. V was clipped by 1 base and J by 1 base, with 10 bases between them. The germline gives CDR1 SNHLY, CDR2 FYNNEI. DNA of the CDR3: TGTGCCAGCAGTGAAGGGGGAGTGGGGAACACTGAAGCTTTCTTT. Protein: CASSEGGVGNTEAFF.

CDR3 sequence: CAWRTSGYYEQYV. For the CDR3, the DNA is TGTGCCTGGAGGACTAGCGGATACTACGAGCAGTACGTC. The chain joins TRBV30 to TRBJ2-7; TRBD2 matches at 9 bases. The CDR3 contains 13 residues. The germline gives CDR1 GTSNPN, CDR2 SVGIG (reference sequence). Trimming removed 3 bases from V and 3 bases from J; junction bases left unmatched: 3.

This clone has just a few counts. The chain uses TRBV7-2 and TRBJ1-2; D uncertain. V was clipped by 5 bases and J by 4 bases, with 11 bases between them. This CDR3 spans 13 amino acids. Germline assignment: CDR1 SGHTA and CDR2 FQGNSA. The CDR3 bases are TGTGCCAGCAGCCCGCGGGCTACCTATGGCTACACCTTC. Protein product: CASSPRATYGYTF.

The genes are TRBV6-5 and TRBJ1-2; possibly TRBD1 for D (6 bases). The germline gives CDR1 MNHEY, CDR2 SVGAGI. Trimming left V 7 bases short and J 4 bases short, with 16 bases between. This CDR3 contains 14 residues. CDR3 region: CASTPDSRPYGYTF. DNA of the CDR3: TGTGCCAGCACCCCGGACAGCCGACCCTATGGCTACACCTTC.

The rearrangement links TRBV6-1 to TRBJ1-2; D not resolved. The CDR3 length is 13 residues. Per germline, CDR1 MNHNS and CDR2 SASEGT. V shed 4 bases and J shed 8 bases, with 14 bases lying between them. CDR3 loop: CASSVEPGKGYTF. CDR3 DNA sequence: TGTGCCAGCAGTGTGGAACCAGGTAAAGGCTACACCTTC.

V and J are TRBV7-9 and TRBJ1-2, with D possibly matching TRBD1 (5 bases). Trimming cost V 5 bases and J 2 bases, with 12 bases left between them. The germline gives CDR1 SEHNR, CDR2 FQNEAQ (reference sequence). This CDR3 contains 14 residues. The CDR3 DNA reads as TGTGCCAGCAGCCTACAGCAGGGAAACTATGGCTACACCTTC. Translation: CASSLQQGNYGYTF.

This clone was counted a few times. Written as DNA, the CDR3 is TGTGCCAGCCGCCTTATGTTAGTGTCCTACAATGAGCAGTTCTTC. Residues: CASRLMLVSYNEQFF. The genes are TRBV13 and TRBJ2-1; no firm D call. Trimming cost V 8 bases and J 1 base, with 15 bases left between them. Germline-derived CDR1 and CDR2 are PRHDT and FYEKMQ (reference sequence). The CDR3 has 15 residues. The full variable domain, its missing parts supplied by reference TRBV13 and TRBJ2-1, is AAGVIQSPRHLIKEKRETATLKCYPIPRHDTVYWYQQGPGQDPQFLISFYEKMQSDKGSIPDRFSAQQFSDYHSELNMSSLELGDSALYFCASRLMLVSYNEQFFGPGTRLTVL.

J is TRBJ1-4 and V is TRBV5-1; 7 bases fit TRBD1. This CDR3 is built from 16 residues. Trimming at V came to 5 bases and at J to 9 bases, leaving 16 bases not matched to a gene. Germline-derived CDR1 and CDR2 are SGHRS and YFSETQ. The CDR3 sequence is CASSPLYDRDLKKLFF. The CDR3 DNA reads TGCGCCAGCAGTCCCCTATATGACAGGGACCTCAAAAAACTGTTTTTT.

This chain joins TRBV19 and TRBJ1-2; D remains unclear. Trimming took 7 bases from V and 6 from J, leaving 12 bases between them. This CDR3 has 12 amino acids. The germline V gene has CDR1 LNHDA and CDR2 SQIVND (reference sequence). The CDR3: CASKESKDGYTF. In DNA form, the CDR3 reads TGTGCCAGTAAGGAGAGTAAGGATGGCTACACCTTC.

This clone was seen a handful of times. The chain employs TRBV2 and TRBJ2-1, with a tentative D call TRBD1 (6 bases). V lost 6 bases, J lost 0 bases, and 15 bases lay in between. The CDR3 length is 16 residues. CDR1 is SNHLY, CDR2 FYNNEI, per germline. The CDR3 is CASRKLTGISYNEQFF. In DNA form, the CDR3 reads TGTGCCAGCAGAAAGCTTACAGGGATCTCCTACAATGAGCAGTTCTTC.